Below, 3 T cell receptor beta chains from the same sample are listed, as sequenced in a study of human T cells and chemical hapten exposure. Described time point: pre-sensitization, week 0. Treatment: therapeutic diphenylcyclopropenone sensitization with weekly scalp DPC. MiXCR was run by TCRdb on the RACE reads, yielding one entry per CDR3 protein. The sample has under 110,000 distinct CDR3 sequences; around 10% are singletons. The sample was whole blood, taken in connection with sensitization to the hapten diphenylcyclopropenone (DPC). All receptors derive from a woman between 45 and 60 years old with alopecia areata. Some clones in this sample may be carry-over from other donors' samples.

This clonotype was seen only a few times. This chain joins TRBV10-3 and TRBJ2-5; 7 bases line up with TRBD1. Germline CDR1 and CDR2: ENHRY and SYGVKD. This CDR3 has 12 residues. V gave up 6 bases and J gave up 3 bases; unmatched junction bases: 1. The CDR3 coding sequence is TGTGCCATCAGCGGGACAGAAGAGACCCAGTACTTC. Translated: CAISGTEETQYF.

The table lists this clonotype with a few counts. The J gene is TRBJ2-1, the V gene TRBV18; a possible D gene is TRBD2 (5 bases). From germline, CDR1 is KGHSH and CDR2 LQKENI. V was pared by 1 base and J by 6 bases, with 13 bases between. The CDR3 loop spans 15 amino acids. The CDR3 nucleotides read TGTGCCAGCTCACCACAGAGGTTTAGCGCCAATGAGCAGTTCTTC. This sequence encodes CASSPQRFSANEQFF. Supplemented by reference TRBV18 and TRBJ2-1, the full variable domain reads NAGVMQNPRHLVRRRGQEARLRCSPMKGHSHVYWYRQLPEEGLKFMVYLQKENIIDESGMPKERFSAEFPKEGPSILRIQQVVRGDSAAYFCASSPQRFSANEQFFGPGTRLTVL.

CDR3 sequence: CASSLAGSSSYEQYF. The CDR3 DNA reads TGTGCCAGCAGCTTAGCGGGGTCCAGCTCCTACGAGCAGTACTTC. The V and J genes are TRBV7-9 and TRBJ2-7; unclear D gene. V lost 0 bases and J 0 bases, leaving 9 bases between the germline ends. Germline CDR1 reads SEHNR; CDR2 reads FQNEAQ (reference sequence). The CDR3 runs 15 residues.